The 23 T cell receptor beta chains below come from one sample, sequenced in a study of Graves' ophthalmopathy and Graves' hyperthyroidism. RNA transcripts served as template for amplifying TCR beta CDR3 sequences. In the first round, RT-PCR was carried out with HTBI primers, and a multiplex PCR formed the second round. TCRdb recomputed calls from the multiplex PCR reads with MiXCR, one row per CDR3 protein. Of approximately 160,000 distinct CDR3 sequences in the sample, approximately 40% were seen once. Specimen: peripheral blood. The receptor source for this set is a man aged 30 to 45 with Graves' ophthalmopathy.

The chain has TRBV15 and TRBJ1-5, with D tentatively TRBD1 (5 bases). CDR1 is LNHNV and CDR2 is YYDKDF in the germline V gene (reference sequence). This CDR3 has 14 amino acids. Trimming removed 8 bases at V and 2 bases at J, with 13 bases between. The CDR3 is CATGAEWGNQPQHF. The CDR3 DNA is TGTGCCACCGGGGCGGAGTGGGGCAATCAGCCCCAGCATTTT. Full variable domain (rest looked up from reference TRBV15 and TRBJ1-5): DAMVIQNPRYQVTQFGKPVTLSCSQTLNHNVMYWYQQKSSQAPKLLFHYYDKDFNNEADTPDNFQSRRPNTSFCFLDIRSPGLGDTAMYLCATGAEWGNQPQHFGDGTRLSIL.

This clonotype occurred many times. In DNA form, the CDR3 reads TGTGCCAGCAGCTCTCTTCCGGGACAGGGGGCTTTAGCTTTCTTT. Translating it yields CASSSLPGQGALAFF. This sequence joins TRBV7-2 and TRBJ1-1; 12 bases align to TRBD1. In germline, CDR1 is SGHTA, CDR2 FQGNSA. Germline trimming cut 4 bases from V and 10 bases from J; bases unmatched to any gene: 10. CDR3 length equals 15 residues.

This chain joins TRBV12-3 or TRBV12-4 and TRBJ1-1, with no clear D. This CDR3 has 12 amino acids. The ends were cut back, 0 bases at V and 11 bases at J, with 10 bases in the middle. This chain's CDR3 is CASSLALSRAFF. The CDR3 coding sequence is TGTGCCAGCAGTTTAGCGCTTTCGAGGGCTTTCTTT.

This clonotype was recorded only once. V usage is TRBV19 and J usage is TRBJ1-6, with 10 bases identical to TRBD1. Germline V CDR1 and CDR2: LNHDA, SQIVND (reference sequence). The junction had 4 bases not matched to a gene; V was cut back by 2 bases and J by 6 bases. This CDR3 spans 16 amino acids. DNA of the CDR3: TGTGCCAGTAGTATAATCCGGGACAGGGGTAATTCACCCCTCCACTTT. Its protein is CASSIIRDRGNSPLHF.

The chain couples TRBV12-3 or TRBV12-4 to TRBJ2-4; 8 bases align to TRBD1. CDR3 length: 14 residues. Trimming cost V 6 bases and J 8 bases; bases outside gene matches: 9. The CDR3 nucleotides are TGTGCCAGCAGCTTGACAGGGGCTGTGGACATTCAGTACTTC. Protein sequence: CASSLTGAVDIQYF.

This clonotype has ten or more counts. Sequence at one end of the junction differs from germline and may be a read error. V usage is TRBV6-5 and J usage is TRBJ2-2; a possible D gene is TRBD1 (6 bases). The CDR3 runs to 14 residues. Germline V lookup: CDR1 MNHEY, CDR2 SVGAGI. DNA for the CDR3: TGTGCCAGCACCGGGACAACGAACACCGGGGAGTTGTTTTTT. Translated, it gives CASTGTTNTGELFF.

This clonotype was observed at least ten times. The chain has TRBV24-1 and TRBJ2-7, with 14 bases identical to TRBD2. V shed 3 bases, J shed 3 bases, and the junction held 3 bases outside the gene matches. The CDR3 totals 16 residues. CDR1 is KGHDR, CDR2 SFDVKD, per germline. The CDR3 bases are TGTGCCACCAGTGATCATGGGACTAGCGGGAGCTACGAGCAGTACTTC. Translating gives CATSDHGTSGSYEQYF.

Many counts were recorded for this clonotype. The chain couples TRBV2 to TRBJ1-6; D is uncertain. V shed 4 bases and J shed 4 bases, with 26 bases lying between them. The length of the CDR3 is 20 residues. Germline values: CDR1 SNHLY, CDR2 FYNNEI. The CDR3 DNA is TGTGCCAGCAGTGCTTCCGGACGGCGGTTTATGTTGGCATATAATTCACCCCTCCACTTT. This gives the protein CASSASGRRFMLAYNSPLHF. The entire variable domain, with the rest obtained from reference TRBV2 and TRBJ1-6, is as follows: EPEVTQTPSHQVTQMGQEVILRCVPISNHLYFYWYRQILGQKVEFLVSFYNNEISEKSEIFDDQFSVERPDGSNFTLKIRSTKLEDSAMYFCASSASGRRFMLAYNSPLHFGNGTRLTVT.

This chain connects TRBV6-1 to TRBJ2-5; D is perhaps TRBD1 (6 bases). The CDR3 contains 15 residues. The ends were cut back, 7 bases at V and 1 base at J, with 16 bases in the middle. Germline assignment: CDR1 MNHNS and CDR2 SASEGT. The CDR3 DNA reads TGTGCCAGCACCATGACAGGCTTAGGCCAAGAGACCCAGTACTTC. This encodes CASTMTGLGQETQYF.

This clonotype was detected many times. The chain couples TRBV6-5 to TRBJ1-5; D is ambiguous. Looked up from germline, CDR1 is MNHEY and CDR2 is SVGAGI. The germline V and J ends were trimmed by 5 bases and 7 bases, with 12 bases remaining between them. This CDR3 is built from 13 residues. CDR3 in amino acids: CASSIADAQPQHF. Here the CDR3 DNA reads TGTGCCAGCAGTATTGCGGATGCACAGCCCCAGCATTTT.

The rearrangement links TRBV12-3 or TRBV12-4 to TRBJ1-1; 9 bases align to TRBD1. The CDR3 contains 17 residues. Germline trimming cut 6 bases from V and 0 bases from J; bases unmatched to any gene: 11. The CDR3 DNA reads TGTGCCAGCAGATCCCACATCGGGACAGGGATGAACACTGAAGCTTTCTTT. Encoded protein: CASRSHIGTGMNTEAFF.

At least ten counts were recorded for this clonotype. This chain connects TRBV6-2 or TRBV6-3 to TRBJ1-2; perhaps TRBD1 as D (5 bases). CDR1 is MNHEY, CDR2 SVGEGT, per germline. The CDR3 sequence is 13 residues long. The V end lost 8 bases, the J end lost 2 bases, and 12 bases lay between the germline ends. The CDR3 here is CASGGQGNYGYTF. The CDR3 DNA is TGTGCCAGCGGAGGTCAGGGAAACTATGGCTACACCTTC.

This clonotype came up many times. The V gene is TRBV5-1, the J gene TRBJ2-2, with D tentatively TRBD1 or TRBD2 (5 bases each). Germline lookup yields CDR1 SGHRS and CDR2 YFSETQ. Trimming cost V 7 bases and J 3 bases, with 13 bases left between them. The CDR3 has 14 residues. The CDR3 DNA follows: TGCGCCAGCTGTAAGGGGAGTCACACCGGGGAGCTGTTTTTT. This gives the protein CASCKGSHTGELFF. The variable domain in full, with the rest retrieved from reference TRBV5-1 and TRBJ2-2, is KAGVTQTPRYLIKTRGQQVTLSCSPISGHRSVSWYQQTPGQGLQFLFEYFSETQRNKGNFPGRFSGRQFSNSRSEMNVSTLELGDSALYLCASCKGSHTGELFFGEGSRLTVL.

This clonotype was seen at least ten times. The chain employs TRBV30 and TRBJ1-1; D is unclear. The CDR3 is made up of 13 amino acids. The germline V and J ends were trimmed by 4 bases and 3 bases, with 12 bases remaining between them. CDR1 is GTSNPN and CDR2 is SVGIG in the germline V gene (reference sequence). The CDR3 nucleotides are TGTGCCTGGACCAAAACCCGGGACACTGAAGCTTTCTTT. Amino acids: CAWTKTRDTEAFF.

The rearrangement joins TRBV7-2 to TRBJ1-1; unclear D gene. This CDR3 spans 13 amino acids. Between the trimmed V and J ends, which lost 3 bases and 2 bases, there was a span of 7 bases. Germline V gives CDR1 SGHTA, CDR2 FQGNSA. The CDR3 DNA is TGTGCCAGCAGCTTGATAGACAACACTGAAGCTTTCTTT. Translated: CASSLIDNTEAFF. Supplemented by reference TRBV7-2 and TRBJ1-1, the full variable domain reads GAGVSQSPSNKVTEKGKDVELRCDPISGHTALYWYRQSLGQGLEFLIYFQGNSAPDKSGLPSDRFSAERTGGSVSTLTIQRTQQEDSAVYLCASSLIDNTEAFFGQGTRLTVV.

Here the CDR3 DNA reads TGTGCCAGCAGCTTAGTTGGGGATTCGGCACGAGGGACCCAGTACTTC. The encoded protein is CASSLVGDSARGTQYF. The V gene is TRBV7-2, the J gene TRBJ2-5; D uncertain. Trimming pared 1 base from V and 7 bases from J, leaving 19 bases between. The CDR3 totals 16 residues. Germline lookup yields CDR1 SGHTA and CDR2 FQGNSA.

This clonotype was counted many times. The chain recombines TRBV6-5 with TRBJ1-1; D not certain. The V gene's germline CDR1 is MNHEY and CDR2 SVGAGI. V dropped 0 bases and J dropped 1 base, with 9 bases sitting between them. The CDR3 is 15 residues long. The CDR3 sequence: CASSYSRVRNTEAFF. Written as DNA, the CDR3 is TGTGCCAGCAGTTACTCCCGGGTCCGGAACACTGAAGCTTTCTTT.

In this sample, this clonotype turned up once. The chain joins TRBV6-5 to TRBJ1-5; D is uncertain. Trimming cost V 0 bases and J 3 bases, with 15 bases left between them. The CDR3 contains 17 residues. Germline values: CDR1 MNHEY, CDR2 SVGAGI. CDR3 amino acids: CASSYSRVRSFNQPQHF. The CDR3 nucleotides read TGTGCCAGCAGTTACTCAAGAGTTAGGTCATTCAATCAGCCCCAGCATTTT.

V gene TRBV19 combines with J gene TRBJ1-6; possible D gene TRBD1, 6 bases. From germline, CDR1 is LNHDA and CDR2 SQIVND (reference sequence). CDR3 size: 14 residues. With 7 bases removed from V and 6 bases from J, the gap between germline ends came to 13 bases. The CDR3 spells CASNREKGNSPLHF. In DNA form, the CDR3 reads TGTGCCAGTAACAGGGAGAAGGGTAATTCACCCCTCCACTTT.

This clonotype is a singleton in its sample. The CDR3 spells CASSYSTRLAGDSYEQYF. The CDR3 nucleotides are TGTGCCAGCAGTTACTCGACCCGACTAGCGGGAGACTCCTACGAGCAGTACTTC. V gene TRBV6-2 or TRBV6-3 combines with J gene TRBJ2-7; the match to TRBD2 covers 12 bases. The V gene's germline CDR1 is MNHEY and CDR2 SVGEGT. With 0 bases clipped from V and 0 bases from J, the junction kept 6 bases outside the gene matches. The CDR3 spans 18 residues.

This clonotype was picked up one time. The chain has TRBV9 and TRBJ2-5; D ambiguous. Trimming cost V 2 bases and J 2 bases, with 10 bases left between them. Germline CDR1 is SGDLS and CDR2 is YYNGEE. CDR3 length: 14 residues. CDR3 nucleotide sequence: TGTGCCAGCAGCGTTGGTCCAAAACAAGAGACCCAGTACTTC. Amino acids: CASSVGPKQETQYF.

This clonotype was observed many times. J is TRBJ2-2 and V is TRBV19, with 7 bases that match TRBD2. The V gene end was trimmed by 4 bases and the J gene end by 2 bases; junction bases not matched to a gene: 1. Germline V CDR1 and CDR2: LNHDA, SQIVND (reference sequence). This CDR3 comprises 14 residues. CDR3 in amino acids: CASSSGSNTGELFF. The CDR3 DNA sequence: TGTGCCAGTAGTAGCGGGAGTAACACCGGGGAGCTGTTTTTT. The full variable domain, in which reference TRBV19 and TRBJ2-2 provide the parts outside the CDR3, is DGGITQSPKYLFRKEGQNVTLSCEQNLNHDAMYWYRQDPGQGLRLIYYSQIVNDFQKGDIAEGYSVSREKKESFPLTVTSAQKNPTAFYLCASSSGSNTGELFFGEGSRLTVL.

This clonotype was counted at least ten times. For the CDR3, the DNA is TGTGCCAGCAGCTTATATTCTGTCAGGTCCTCAAATCAGCCCCAGCATTTT. Translated: CASSLYSVRSSNQPQHF. This chain uses TRBV11-2 with TRBJ1-5; D not resolved. Germline loops: CDR1 SGHAT, CDR2 FQNNGV. The ends were cut back, 2 bases at V and 4 bases at J, with 18 bases in the middle. The CDR3 covers 17 residues.